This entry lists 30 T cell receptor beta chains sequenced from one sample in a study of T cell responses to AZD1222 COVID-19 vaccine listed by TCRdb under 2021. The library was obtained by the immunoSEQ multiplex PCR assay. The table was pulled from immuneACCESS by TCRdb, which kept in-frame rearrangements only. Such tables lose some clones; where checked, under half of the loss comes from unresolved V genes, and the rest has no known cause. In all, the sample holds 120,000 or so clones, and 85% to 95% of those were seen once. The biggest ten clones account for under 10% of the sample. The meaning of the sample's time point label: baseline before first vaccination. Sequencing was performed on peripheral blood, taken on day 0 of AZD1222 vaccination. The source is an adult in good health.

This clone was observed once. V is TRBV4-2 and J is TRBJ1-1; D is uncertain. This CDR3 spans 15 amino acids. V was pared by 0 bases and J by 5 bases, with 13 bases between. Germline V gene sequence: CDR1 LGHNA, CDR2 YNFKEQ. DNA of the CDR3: TGTGCCAGCAGCCAAGATTGGAGTAGCGTAACTGAAGCTTTCTTT. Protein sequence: CASSQDWSSVTEAFF.

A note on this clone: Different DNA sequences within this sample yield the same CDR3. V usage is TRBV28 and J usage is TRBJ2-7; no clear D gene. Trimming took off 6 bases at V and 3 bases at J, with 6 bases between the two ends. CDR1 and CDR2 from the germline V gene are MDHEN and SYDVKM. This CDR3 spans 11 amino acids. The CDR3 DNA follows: TGTGCCAGCAGCTCTGGCTACGAGCAGTACTTC. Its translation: CASSSGYEQYF. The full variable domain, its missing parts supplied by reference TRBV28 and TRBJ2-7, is DVKVTQSSRYLVKRTGEKVFLECVQDMDHENMFWYRQDPGLGLRLIYFSYDVKMKEKGDIPEGYSVSREKKERFSLILESASTNQTSMYLCASSSGYEQYFGPGTRLTVT.

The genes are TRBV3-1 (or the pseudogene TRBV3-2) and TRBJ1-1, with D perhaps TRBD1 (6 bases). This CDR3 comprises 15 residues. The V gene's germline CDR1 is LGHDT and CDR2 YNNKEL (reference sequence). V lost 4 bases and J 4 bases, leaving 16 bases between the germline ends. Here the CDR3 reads CASSPGKGGGTEAFF. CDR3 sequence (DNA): TGTGCCAGCAGCCCCGGGAAGGGGGGGGGCACTGAAGCTTTCTTT.

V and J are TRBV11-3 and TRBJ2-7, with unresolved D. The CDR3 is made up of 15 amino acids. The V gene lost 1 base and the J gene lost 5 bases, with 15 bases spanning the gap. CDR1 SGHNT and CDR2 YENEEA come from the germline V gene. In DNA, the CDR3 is TGTGCCAGCAGCTTAGTATTGGCACCGAACCACGAGCAGTACTTC. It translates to CASSLVLAPNHEQYF.

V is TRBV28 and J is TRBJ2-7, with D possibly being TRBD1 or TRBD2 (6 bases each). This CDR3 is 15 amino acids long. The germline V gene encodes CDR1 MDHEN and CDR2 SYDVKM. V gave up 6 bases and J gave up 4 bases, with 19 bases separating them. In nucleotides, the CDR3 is TGTGCCAGCAGCACCGGAGGGGGGAAAGGGTACGAGCAGTACTTC. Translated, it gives CASSTGGGKGYEQYF.

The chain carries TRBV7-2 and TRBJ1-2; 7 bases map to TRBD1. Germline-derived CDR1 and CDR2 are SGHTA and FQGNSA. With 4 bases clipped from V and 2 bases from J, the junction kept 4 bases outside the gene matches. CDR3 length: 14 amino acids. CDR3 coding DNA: TGTGCCAGCAGCTCCCGGGACAGCAACTATGGCTACACCTTC. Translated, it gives CASSSRDSNYGYTF.

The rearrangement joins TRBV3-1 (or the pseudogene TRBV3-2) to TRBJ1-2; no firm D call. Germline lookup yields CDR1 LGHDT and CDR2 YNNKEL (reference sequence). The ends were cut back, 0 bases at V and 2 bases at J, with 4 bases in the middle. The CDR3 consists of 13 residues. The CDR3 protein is CASSQESNYGYTF. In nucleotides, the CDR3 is TGTGCCAGCAGCCAAGAATCGAACTATGGCTACACCTTC.

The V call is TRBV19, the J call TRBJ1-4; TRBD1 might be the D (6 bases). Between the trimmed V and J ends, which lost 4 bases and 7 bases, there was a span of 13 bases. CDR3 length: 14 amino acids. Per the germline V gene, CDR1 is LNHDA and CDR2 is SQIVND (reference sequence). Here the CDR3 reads CASSTITGFEKLFF. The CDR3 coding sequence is TGTGCCAGTAGTACGATCACAGGGTTTGAAAAACTGTTTTTT. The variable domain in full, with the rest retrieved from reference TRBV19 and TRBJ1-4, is DGGITQSPKYLFRKEGQNVTLSCEQNLNHDAMYWYRQDPGQGLRLIYYSQIVNDFQKGDIAEGYSVSREKKESFPLTVTSAQKNPTAFYLCASSTITGFEKLFFGSGTQLSVL.

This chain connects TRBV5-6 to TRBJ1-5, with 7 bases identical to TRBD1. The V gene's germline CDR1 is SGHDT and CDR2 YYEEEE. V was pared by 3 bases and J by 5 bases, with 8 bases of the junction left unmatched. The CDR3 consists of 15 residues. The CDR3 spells CASSSGGGIDQPQHF. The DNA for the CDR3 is TGTGCCAGCAGCTCAGGGGGGGGCATCGATCAGCCCCAGCATTTT.

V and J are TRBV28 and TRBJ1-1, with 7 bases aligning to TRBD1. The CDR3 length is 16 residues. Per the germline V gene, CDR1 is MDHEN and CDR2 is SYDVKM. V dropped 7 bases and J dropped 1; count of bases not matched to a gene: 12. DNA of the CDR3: TGTGCCAGCAACTACATAATAAGGACAGGGAACACTGAAGCTTTCTTT. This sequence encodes CASNYIIRTGNTEAFF.

The CDR3, as DNA: TGTGCCAGCAGCTGGAGGACAGGAGGGCCAGATACGCAGTATTTT. It translates to CASSWRTGGPDTQYF. The chain uses TRBV5-8 and TRBJ2-3; weak D call: TRBD1 (7 bases). The V end lost 3 bases, the J end lost 4 bases, and 15 bases lay between the germline ends. The CDR3 has 15 residues. CDR1 is SGHTS, CDR2 YDEGEE, per germline.

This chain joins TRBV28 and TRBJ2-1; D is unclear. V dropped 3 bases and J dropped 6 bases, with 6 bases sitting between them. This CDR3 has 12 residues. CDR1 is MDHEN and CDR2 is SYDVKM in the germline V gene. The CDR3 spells CASSLDGNEQFF. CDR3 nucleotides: TGTGCCAGCAGTTTGGATGGCAATGAGCAGTTCTTC.

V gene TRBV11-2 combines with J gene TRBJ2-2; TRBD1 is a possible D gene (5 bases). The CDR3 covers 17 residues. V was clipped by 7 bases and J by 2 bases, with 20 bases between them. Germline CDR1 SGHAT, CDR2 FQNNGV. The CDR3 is CASTNKLMTVNTGELFF. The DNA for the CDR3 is TGTGCCAGCACAAACAAATTAATGACAGTAAACACCGGGGAGCTGTTTTTT. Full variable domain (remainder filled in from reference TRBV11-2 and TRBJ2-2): EAGVAQSPRYKIIEKRQSVAFWCNPISGHATLYWYQQILGQGPKLLIQFQNNGVVDDSQLPKDRFSAERLKGVDSTLKIQPAKLEDSAVYLCASTNKLMTVNTGELFFGEGSRLTVL.

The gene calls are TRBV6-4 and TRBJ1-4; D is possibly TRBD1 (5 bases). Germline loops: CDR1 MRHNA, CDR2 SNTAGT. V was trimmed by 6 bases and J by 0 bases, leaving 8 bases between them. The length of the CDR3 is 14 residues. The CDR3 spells CASSSTATNEKLFF. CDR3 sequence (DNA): TGTGCCAGCAGCTCGACAGCAACTAATGAAAAACTGTTTTTT.

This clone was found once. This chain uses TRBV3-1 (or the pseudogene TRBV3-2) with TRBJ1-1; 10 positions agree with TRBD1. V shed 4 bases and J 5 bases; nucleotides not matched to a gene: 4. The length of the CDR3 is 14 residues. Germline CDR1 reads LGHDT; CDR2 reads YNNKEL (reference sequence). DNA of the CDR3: TGTGCCAGCAGCCGAGGACAGGGGGGGACTGAAGCTTTCTTT. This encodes CASSRGQGGTEAFF.

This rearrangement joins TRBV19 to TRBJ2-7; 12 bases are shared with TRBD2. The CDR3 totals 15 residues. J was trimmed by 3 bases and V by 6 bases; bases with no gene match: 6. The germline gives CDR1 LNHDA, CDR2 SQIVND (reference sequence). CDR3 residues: CASRRRTSGDYEQYF. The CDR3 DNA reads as TGTGCCAGTAGGAGAAGGACTAGCGGGGACTACGAGCAGTACTTC.

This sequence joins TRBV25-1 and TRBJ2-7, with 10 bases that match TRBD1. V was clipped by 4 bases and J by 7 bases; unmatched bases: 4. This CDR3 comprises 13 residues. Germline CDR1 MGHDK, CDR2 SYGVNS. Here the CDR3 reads CASSVTGGKEQYF. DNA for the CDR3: TGTGCCAGCAGTGTGACAGGGGGCAAAGAGCAGTACTTC.

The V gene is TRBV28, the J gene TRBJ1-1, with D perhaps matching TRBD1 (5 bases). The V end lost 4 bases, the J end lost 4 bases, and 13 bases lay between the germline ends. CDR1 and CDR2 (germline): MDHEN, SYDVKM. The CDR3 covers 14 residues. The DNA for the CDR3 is TGTGCCAGCAGTTCGCCCGCCCAGGGCACTGAAGCTTTCTTT. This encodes CASSSPAQGTEAFF.

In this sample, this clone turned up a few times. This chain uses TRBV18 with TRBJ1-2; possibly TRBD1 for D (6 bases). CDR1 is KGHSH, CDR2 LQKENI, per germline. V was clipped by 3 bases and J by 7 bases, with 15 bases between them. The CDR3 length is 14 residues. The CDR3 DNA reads TGTGCCAGCTCACCGACGAGGACAGCCGGTGGCTACACCTTC. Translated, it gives CASSPTRTAGGYTF.

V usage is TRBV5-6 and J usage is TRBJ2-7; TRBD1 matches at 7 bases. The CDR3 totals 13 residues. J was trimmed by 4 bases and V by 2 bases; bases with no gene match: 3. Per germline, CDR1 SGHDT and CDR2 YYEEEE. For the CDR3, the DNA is TGTGCCAGCAGCTTCGACAGGGAATACGAGCAGTACTTC. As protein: CASSFDREYEQYF.

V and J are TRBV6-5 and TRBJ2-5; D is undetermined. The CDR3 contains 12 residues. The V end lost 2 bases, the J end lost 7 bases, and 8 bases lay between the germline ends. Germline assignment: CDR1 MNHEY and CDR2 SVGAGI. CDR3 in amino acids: CASSYDTATQYF. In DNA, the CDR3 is TGTGCCAGCAGTTACGACACAGCGACCCAGTACTTC.

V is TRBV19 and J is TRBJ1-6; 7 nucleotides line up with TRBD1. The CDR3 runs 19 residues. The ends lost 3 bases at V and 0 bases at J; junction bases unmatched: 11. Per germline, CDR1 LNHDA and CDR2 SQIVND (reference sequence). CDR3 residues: CASSIKAGTASSYNSPLHF. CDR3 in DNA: TGTGCCAGTAGTATCAAAGCCGGGACAGCGAGCTCCTATAATTCACCCCTCCACTTT.

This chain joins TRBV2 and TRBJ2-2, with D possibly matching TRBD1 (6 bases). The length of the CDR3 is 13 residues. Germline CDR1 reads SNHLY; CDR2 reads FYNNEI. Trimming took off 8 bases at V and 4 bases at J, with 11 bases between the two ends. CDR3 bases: TGTGCCAGCCGGGGACAAAGCACCGGGGAGCTGTTTTTT. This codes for CASRGQSTGELFF.

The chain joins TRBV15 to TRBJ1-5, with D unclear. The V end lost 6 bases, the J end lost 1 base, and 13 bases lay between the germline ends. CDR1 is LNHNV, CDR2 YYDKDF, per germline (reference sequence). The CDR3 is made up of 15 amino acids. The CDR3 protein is CATRRDDGSNQPQHF. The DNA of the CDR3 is TGTGCCACCAGGAGGGATGACGGAAGCAATCAGCCCCAGCATTTT.

The CDR3 DNA is TGTGCCAGCAGCTCGGGACAGGGAGTATTAGACGAGCAGTACTTC. Amino acids: CASSSGQGVLDEQYF. This chain uses TRBV5-4 with TRBJ2-7; 9 nucleotides agree with TRBD1. V dropped 3 bases and J dropped 5; count of bases not matched to a gene: 9. CDR1 SGHNT and CDR2 YYREEE come from the germline V gene (reference sequence). CDR3 length: 15 amino acids.

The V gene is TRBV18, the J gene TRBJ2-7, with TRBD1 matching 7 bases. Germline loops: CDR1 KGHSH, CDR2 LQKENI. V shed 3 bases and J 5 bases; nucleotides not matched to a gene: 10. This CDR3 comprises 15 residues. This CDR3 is CASSPSFGQVHEQYF. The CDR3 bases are TGTGCCAGCTCACCTTCTTTTGGACAGGTCCACGAGCAGTACTTC.

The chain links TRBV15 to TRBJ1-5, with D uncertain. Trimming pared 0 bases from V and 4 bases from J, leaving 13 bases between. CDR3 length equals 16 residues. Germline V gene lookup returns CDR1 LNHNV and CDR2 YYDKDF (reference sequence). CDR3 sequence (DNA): TGTGCCACCAGCAGAGATCTAAGACTTACAAATCAGCCCCAGCATTTT. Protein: CATSRDLRLTNQPQHF.

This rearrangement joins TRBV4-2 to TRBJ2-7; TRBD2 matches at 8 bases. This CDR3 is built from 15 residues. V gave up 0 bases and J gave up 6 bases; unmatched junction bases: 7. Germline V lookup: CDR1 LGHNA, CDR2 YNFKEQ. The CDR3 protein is CASSQEFAGGSEQYF. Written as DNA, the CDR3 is TGTGCCAGCAGCCAAGAGTTCGCGGGGGGTAGCGAGCAGTACTTC.

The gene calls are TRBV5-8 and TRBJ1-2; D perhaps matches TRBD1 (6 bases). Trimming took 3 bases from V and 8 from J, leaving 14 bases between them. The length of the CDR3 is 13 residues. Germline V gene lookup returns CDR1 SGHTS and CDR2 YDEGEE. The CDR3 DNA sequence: TGTGCCAGCAGCTCCCAGGGGCTAGGCGGCTACACCTTC. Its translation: CASSSQGLGGYTF. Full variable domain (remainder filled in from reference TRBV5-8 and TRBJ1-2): EAGVTQSPTHLIKTRGQQATLRCSPISGHTSVYWYQQALGLGLQFLLWYDEGEERNRGNFPPRFSGRQFPNYSSELNVNALELEDSALYLCASSSQGLGGYTFGSGTRLTVV.

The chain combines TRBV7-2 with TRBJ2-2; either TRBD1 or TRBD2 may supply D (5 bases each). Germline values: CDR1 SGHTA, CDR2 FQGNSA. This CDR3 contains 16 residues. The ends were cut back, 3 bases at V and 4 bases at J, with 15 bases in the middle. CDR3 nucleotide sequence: TGTGCCAGCAGCTTGGCCTACGGGGCCGTCACCGGGGAGCTGTTTTTT. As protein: CASSLAYGAVTGELFF.